The 17 T cell receptor beta chains presented below share a single source sample, sequenced in a study of T cells in Graves' hyperthyroidism and ophthalmopathy. Amplified regions were TCR beta CDR3 sequences from RNA transcripts. During a first-round RT-PCR of the TCR CDR3, the HTBI primer set was used. TCRdb processed the multiplex PCR reads anew with MiXCR; each CDR3 protein has one entry. This table holds hundreds of thousands of distinct CDR3 sequences, roughly 15% found once. Sequenced material: blood. The source of these receptors is a middle-aged woman with Graves' ophthalmopathy.

This clonotype came up many times. V usage is TRBV5-1 and J usage is TRBJ1-2; unclear D gene. The CDR3 covers 12 residues. V lost 4 bases and J lost 8, with 12 bases in between. Germline lookup yields CDR1 SGHRS and CDR2 YFSETQ. In DNA form, the CDR3 reads TGCGCCAGCAGCGGAGGGCTGGGCGGCTACACCTTC. This encodes CASSGGLGGYTF.

This clonotype was counted between two and nine times. The V call is TRBV11-3, the J call TRBJ2-1; D may be TRBD2 (6 bases). Trimming took 3 bases from V and 9 from J, leaving 15 bases between them. The CDR3 consists of 14 residues. The germline CDR1 and CDR2 sequences are SGHNT and YENEEA. This CDR3 is CASSFNSPGAEQFF. Here the CDR3 DNA reads TGTGCCAGCAGCTTTAACTCCCCGGGAGCTGAGCAGTTCTTC.

This clonotype showed up many times. The CDR3 region has the DNA TGCAGTGCTAGCACGGGGAGTTTCGACGAGCAGTACTTC. Protein sequence: CSASTGSFDEQYF. J is TRBJ2-7 and V is TRBV20-1; tentative D call: TRBD2 (5 bases). This CDR3 contains 13 residues. Germline assignment: CDR1 DFQATT and CDR2 SNEGSKA (reference sequence). Trimming left V 3 bases short and J 5 bases short, with 14 bases between.

This clonotype was seen ten or more times. The chain joins TRBV4-2 to TRBJ2-4, with 11 bases lining up with TRBD2. CDR1 LGHNA and CDR2 YNFKEQ come from the germline V gene. CDR3 size: 19 residues. V was clipped by 0 bases and J by 7 bases; unmatched bases: 14. CDR3 coding DNA: TGTGCCAGCAGCCAAGATCTGGTAGGGGCTAGCGGGAGGATGAACATTCAGTACTTC. This encodes CASSQDLVGASGRMNIQYF.

The table lists this clonotype with many counts. This sequence joins TRBV28 and TRBJ1-2; D remains unclear. The CDR3 is made up of 14 amino acids. Per the germline V gene, CDR1 is MDHEN and CDR2 is SYDVKM. Between the trimmed V and J ends, which lost 2 bases and 1 base, there was a span of 8 bases. CDR3 amino acids: CASSLQGLNYGYTF. The CDR3 nucleotides are TGTGCCAGCAGTTTACAAGGGCTTAACTATGGCTACACCTTC.

The rearrangement joins TRBV5-1 to TRBJ2-7; D is uncertain. CDR3 length: 14 amino acids. Looked up from germline, CDR1 is SGHRS and CDR2 is YFSETQ. V lost 0 bases and J 1 base, leaving 8 bases between the germline ends. CDR3 sequence: CASSLEWGSYEQYF. The CDR3 DNA reads as TGCGCCAGCAGCTTGGAATGGGGATCCTACGAGCAGTACTTC. Full variable domain (rest looked up from reference TRBV5-1 and TRBJ2-7): KAGVTQTPRYLIKTRGQQVTLSCSPISGHRSVSWYQQTPGQGLQFLFEYFSETQRNKGNFPGRFSGRQFSNSRSEMNVSTLELGDSALYLCASSLEWGSYEQYFGPGTRLTVT.

This clonotype has a count of ten or more. The gene calls are TRBV6-2 or TRBV6-3 and TRBJ1-1, with D tentatively TRBD1 (5 bases). Between the trimmed V and J ends, which lost 0 bases and 4 bases, there was a span of 6 bases. Germline CDR1 reads MNHEY; CDR2 reads SVGEGT. CDR3 length: 13 amino acids. CDR3 loop: CASSYSRGTEAFF. The CDR3 bases are TGTGCCAGCAGTTACTCGAGGGGCACTGAAGCTTTCTTT.

The rearrangement links TRBV11-2 to TRBJ2-1, with TRBD2 matching 14 bases. This CDR3 spans 16 amino acids. The germline V gene encodes CDR1 SGHAT and CDR2 FQNNGV. V gave up 5 bases and J gave up 6 bases; unmatched junction bases: 6. The chain's CDR3 is CASSPGLAGVRNEQFF. DNA for the CDR3: TGTGCCAGCAGCCCGGGACTAGCGGGAGTGCGCAATGAGCAGTTCTTC.

This clonotype turned up a few times. The V call is TRBV12-3 or TRBV12-4, the J call TRBJ1-1, with D possibly being TRBD1 (5 bases). This CDR3 is built from 14 residues. V was pared by 5 bases and J by 0 bases, with 10 bases between. CDR3 sequence (DNA): TGTGCCAGCAGTCGGAAGACAGTGAACACTGAAGCTTTCTTT. Translated, it gives CASSRKTVNTEAFF.

This clonotype was seen many times. The chain joins TRBV7-9 to TRBJ2-7; the match to TRBD1 covers 9 bases. CDR1 is SEHNR, CDR2 FQNEAQ, per germline (reference sequence). The CDR3 runs to 15 residues. With 8 bases clipped from V and 4 bases from J, the junction kept 12 bases outside the gene matches. The CDR3 DNA is TGTGCCAGCGGTAGGGAGGACAGGGGCAGGTACGAGCAGTACTTC. This codes for CASGREDRGRYEQYF.

There are many counts of this clonotype. The chain employs TRBV6-2 or TRBV6-3 and TRBJ2-2; 7 nucleotides agree with TRBD1. CDR3 length: 14 amino acids. The germline V gene has CDR1 MNHEY and CDR2 SVGEGT. Trimming removed 4 bases from V and 5 bases from J; junction bases left unmatched: 4. CDR3: CASSWDRLTGELFF. DNA for the CDR3: TGTGCCAGCAGTTGGGACAGACTGACCGGGGAGCTGTTTTTT.

This clonotype was observed at least ten times. The chain is built from TRBV7-2 and TRBJ2-7; D is unclear. V shed 1 base and J shed 6 bases, with 10 bases lying between them. The CDR3 is made up of 13 amino acids. Germline CDR1 and CDR2: SGHTA and FQGNSA. CDR3 amino acids: CASSLESSREQYF. The CDR3 DNA follows: TGTGCCAGCAGCTTAGAGAGTAGTCGCGAGCAGTACTTC.

Many counts were recorded for this clonotype. The chain recombines TRBV28 with TRBJ2-5; 9 bases are shared with TRBD1. CDR3 length: 17 amino acids. The germline V gene has CDR1 MDHEN and CDR2 SYDVKM. J lost 5 bases, V lost 6 bases, and 16 bases had no gene match. The CDR3, as DNA: TGTGCCAGCAGCTCGTTGGGTCGACAGGGGGAGTGGGAGACCCAGTACTTC. It yields the protein CASSSLGRQGEWETQYF.

In this sample, this clonotype turned up many times. J is TRBJ1-2 and V is TRBV28, with TRBD1 matching 7 bases. The length of the CDR3 is 13 residues. V lost 4 bases, J lost 8 bases, and 7 bases stayed unmatched. The germline gives CDR1 MDHEN, CDR2 SYDVKM. CDR3 sequence reads: CASSSDRLRGYTF. The CDR3, as DNA: TGTGCCAGCAGTTCGGACAGGCTTCGGGGCTACACCTTC.

This clonotype came up many times. The chain employs TRBV7-8 and TRBJ1-1; 7 nucleotides match TRBD1. CDR3 length: 15 residues. Germline lookup yields CDR1 SGHVS and CDR2 FQNEAQ. The V and J ends lost 4 bases and 4 bases, in that order; junction bases with no gene match: 9. CDR3 bases: TGTGCCAGCAGCTATATGCAGGGGGGAGGCACTGAAGCTTTCTTT. Translated: CASSYMQGGGTEAFF.

This clonotype was counted ten times or more. This sequence joins TRBV14 and TRBJ2-3; the match to TRBD2 covers 12 bases. This CDR3 region has 16 residues. The V gene end was trimmed by 8 bases and the J gene end by 2 bases; junction bases not matched to a gene: 8. Germline V gene data show CDR1 as SGHDN and CDR2 as FVKESK. The CDR3 spells CASSPWTSGTTDTQYF. In nucleotides, the CDR3 is TGTGCCAGCTCCCCTTGGACTAGCGGGACCACAGATACGCAGTATTTT.

This clonotype has a count of ten or more. The chain employs TRBV7-8 and TRBJ2-5; tentative D call: TRBD2 (6 bases). Germline assignment: CDR1 SGHVS and CDR2 FQNEAQ. V lost 4 bases and J 5 bases, leaving 14 bases between the germline ends. This CDR3 is built from 14 residues. The CDR3 reads CASSSFGGMETQYF. DNA of the CDR3: TGTGCCAGCAGCTCGTTCGGCGGGATGGAGACCCAGTACTTC.